This T cell receptor (beta chain) was identified during a study of shared clonotypes between healthy human individuals. The donors were adults (healthy and HIV-negative) with no recent acute infections or vaccinations. This table comes from immunoSEQ multiplex PCR, and its TCRdb copy is limited to in-frame clones, with some not included. The sample consists of roughly 510,000 clones, roughly 79% of them appearing once. This clone was seen a handful of times. The CDR3 extends over 17 amino acids. CDR1 MNHNS and CDR2 SASEGT come from the germline V gene. The V gene lost 1 base and the J gene lost 7 bases, with 20 bases spanning the gap.

The source material was PBMCs. J is TRBJ2-1 and V is TRBV6-1; D remains unclear. The receptor's source is a woman aged 40 to 49 in good health. Some clones in this sample may be carry-over from other donors' samples. For the CDR3, the DNA is TGTGCCAGCAGTGAAGGGATGCAACCCCCCATTCGGAATGAGCAGTTCTTC. It encodes CASSEGMQPPIRNEQFF.